The source of this TCR beta chain is a study of T-cell memory formation after mild COVID-19. Constant-segment primers and 5'RACE yielded cDNA libraries for TCR alpha and TCR beta, each carrying sample barcodes and UMIs. One entry per CDR3 protein results from TCRdb running MiXCR on the 5' RACE reads. This table has roughly 35,000 distinct CDR3 sequences, 7.7% appearing once. The CDR3 has 16 residues. After removal of 0 bases from V and 7 bases from J, the junction contained 5 bases not matched to a gene. Germline V CDR1 and CDR2: MNHNS, SASEGT. This clonotype was recorded at least ten times. Material for sequencing was PBMCs or a T cell subset sorted from them (not recorded which). This sequence joins TRBV6-1 and TRBJ1-5; 11 bases are a match to TRBD1. This receptor was taken from a man aged 18 to 30 who had mild COVID-19 (a few samples of this study predate the infection). Cell type and time point are not known. CDR3 in amino acids: CASSEAEGTGGQPQHF. For the CDR3, the DNA is TGTGCCAGCAGTGAAGCGGAGGGGACAGGGGGACAGCCCCAGCATTTT.